This T cell receptor (beta chain) was retrieved from a study of cytomegalovirus exposure and HLA in healthy donors. Whole-study results and caveats: Reportedly, diagnosis of cytomegalovirus status by the classifier showed high specificity and sensitivity.

Primers: 60 Vbeta forward and 13 Jbeta reverse. The data were produced by immunoSEQ multiplex PCR, yet TCRdb's version contains in-frame clones alone and is incomplete. The sample includes more than 110,000 clones, more than 65% of them seen just once. In this sample, this clone turned up once. The target antigen is unknown. This TCR came from a woman aged 25 to 39 in good health and CMV-seronegative. Input material: PBMCs.

CDR3 coding DNA: TGCGCCAGCAGCTTACAGGGAAACTATGGCTACACCTTC. The encoded protein is CASSLQGNYGYTF. J is TRBJ1-2 and V is TRBV5-1; possible D gene TRBD1, 6 bases. V dropped 2 bases and J dropped 2 bases, with 7 bases sitting between them. This CDR3 contains 13 residues. Germline V gene data show CDR1 as SGHRS and CDR2 as YFSETQ. Variable domain in full (rest from reference TRBV5-1 and TRBJ1-2): KAGVTQTPRYLIKTRGQQVTLSCSPISGHRSVSWYQQTPGQGLQFLFEYFSETQRNKGNFPGRFSGRQFSNSRSEMNVSTLELGDSALYLCASSLQGNYGYTFGSGTRLTVV.